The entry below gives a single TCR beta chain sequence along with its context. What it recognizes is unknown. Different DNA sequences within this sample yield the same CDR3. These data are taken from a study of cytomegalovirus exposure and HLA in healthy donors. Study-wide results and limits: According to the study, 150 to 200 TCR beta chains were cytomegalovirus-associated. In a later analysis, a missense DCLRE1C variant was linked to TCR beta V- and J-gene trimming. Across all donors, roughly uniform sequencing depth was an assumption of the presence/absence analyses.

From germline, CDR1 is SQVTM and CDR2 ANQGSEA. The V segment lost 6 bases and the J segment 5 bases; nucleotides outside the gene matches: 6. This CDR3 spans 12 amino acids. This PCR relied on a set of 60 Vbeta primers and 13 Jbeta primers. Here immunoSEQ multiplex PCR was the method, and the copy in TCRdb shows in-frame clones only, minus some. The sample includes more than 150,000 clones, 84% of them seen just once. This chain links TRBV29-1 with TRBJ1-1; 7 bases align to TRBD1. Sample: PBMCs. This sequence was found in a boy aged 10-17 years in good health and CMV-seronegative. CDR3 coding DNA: TGCAGCGTGGGCGTCAGGGGGACTGAAGCTTTCTTT. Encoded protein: CSVGVRGTEAFF.